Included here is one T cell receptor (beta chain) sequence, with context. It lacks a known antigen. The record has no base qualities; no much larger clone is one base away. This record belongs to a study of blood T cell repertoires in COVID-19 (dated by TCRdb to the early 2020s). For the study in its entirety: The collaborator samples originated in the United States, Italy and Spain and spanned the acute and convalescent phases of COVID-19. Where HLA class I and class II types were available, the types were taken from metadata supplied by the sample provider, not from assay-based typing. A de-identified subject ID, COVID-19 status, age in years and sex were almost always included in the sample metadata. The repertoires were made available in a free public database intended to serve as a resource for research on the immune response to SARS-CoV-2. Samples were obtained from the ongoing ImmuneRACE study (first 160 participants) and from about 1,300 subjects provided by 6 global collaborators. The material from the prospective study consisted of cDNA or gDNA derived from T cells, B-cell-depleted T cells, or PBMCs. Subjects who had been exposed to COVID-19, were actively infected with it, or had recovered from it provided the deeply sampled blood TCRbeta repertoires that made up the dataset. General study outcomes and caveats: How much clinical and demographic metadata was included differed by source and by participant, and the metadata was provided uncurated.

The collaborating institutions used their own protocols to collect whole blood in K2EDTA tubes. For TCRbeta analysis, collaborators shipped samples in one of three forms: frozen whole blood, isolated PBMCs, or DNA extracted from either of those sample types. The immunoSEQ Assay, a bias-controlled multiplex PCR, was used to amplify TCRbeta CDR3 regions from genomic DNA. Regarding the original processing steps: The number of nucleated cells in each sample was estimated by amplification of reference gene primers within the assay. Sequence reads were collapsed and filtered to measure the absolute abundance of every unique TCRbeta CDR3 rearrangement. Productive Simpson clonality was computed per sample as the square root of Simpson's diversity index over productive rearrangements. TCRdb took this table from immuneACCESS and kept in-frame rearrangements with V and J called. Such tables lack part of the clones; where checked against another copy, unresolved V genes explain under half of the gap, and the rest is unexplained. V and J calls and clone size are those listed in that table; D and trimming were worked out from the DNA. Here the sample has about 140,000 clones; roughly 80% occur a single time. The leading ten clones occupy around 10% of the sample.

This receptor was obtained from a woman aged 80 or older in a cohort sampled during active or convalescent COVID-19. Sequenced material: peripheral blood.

The nucleotides read TGCGCCAGCAGCTTGGAGCCCGGGGCCTACGAGCAGTACTTC. Translated, it reads CASSLEPGAYEQYF. Rearrangement joined TRBV5-1 to TRBJ2-7, with TRBD2 tentatively as D gene (5 bases match). The CDR3, from cysteine to phenylalanine, totals 14 residues. Solely the CDR3 DNA is kept, with 42 bases framed from the first base. V is cut by 0 bases and J by 2 bases, and the space between the germline ends is 9 bases. Taken from the germline V gene, the CDR1 and CDR2 loops are SGHRS and YFSETQ.